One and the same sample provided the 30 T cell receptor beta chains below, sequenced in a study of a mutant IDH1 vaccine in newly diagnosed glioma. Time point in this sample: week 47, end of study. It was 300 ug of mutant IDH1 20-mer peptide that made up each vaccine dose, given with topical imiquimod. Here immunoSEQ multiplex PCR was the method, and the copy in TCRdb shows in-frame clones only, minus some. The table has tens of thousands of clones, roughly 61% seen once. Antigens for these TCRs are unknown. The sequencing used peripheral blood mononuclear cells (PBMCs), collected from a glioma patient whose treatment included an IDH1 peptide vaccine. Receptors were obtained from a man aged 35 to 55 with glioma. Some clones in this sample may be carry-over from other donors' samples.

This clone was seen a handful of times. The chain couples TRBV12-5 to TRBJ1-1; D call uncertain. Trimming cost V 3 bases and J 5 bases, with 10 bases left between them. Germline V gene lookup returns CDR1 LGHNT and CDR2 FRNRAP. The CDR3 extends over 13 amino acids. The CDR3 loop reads CASGLSGVTEAFF. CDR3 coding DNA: TGTGCTAGTGGTTTATCTGGGGTAACTGAAGCTTTCTTT. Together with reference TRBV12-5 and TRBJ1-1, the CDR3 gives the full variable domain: DARVTQTPRHKVTEMGQEVTMRCQPILGHNTVFWYRQTMMQGLELLAYFRNRAPLDDSGMPKDRFSAEMPDATLATLKIQPSEPRDSAVYFCASGLSGVTEAFFGQGTRLTVV.

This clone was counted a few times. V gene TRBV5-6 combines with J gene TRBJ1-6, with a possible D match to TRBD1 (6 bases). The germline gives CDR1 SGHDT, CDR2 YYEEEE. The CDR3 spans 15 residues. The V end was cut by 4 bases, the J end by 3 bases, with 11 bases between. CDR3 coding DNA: TGTGCCAGCAGCGGAATGACAGGCTATAATTCACCCCTCCACTTT. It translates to CASSGMTGYNSPLHF.

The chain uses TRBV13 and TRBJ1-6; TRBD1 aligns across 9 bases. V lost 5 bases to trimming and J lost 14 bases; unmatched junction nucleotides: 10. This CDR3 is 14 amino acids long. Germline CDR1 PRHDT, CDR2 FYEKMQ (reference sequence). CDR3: CASSKRTGERALHF. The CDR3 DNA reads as TGTGCCAGCAGCAAACGGACAGGGGAGAGGGCCCTCCACTTT.

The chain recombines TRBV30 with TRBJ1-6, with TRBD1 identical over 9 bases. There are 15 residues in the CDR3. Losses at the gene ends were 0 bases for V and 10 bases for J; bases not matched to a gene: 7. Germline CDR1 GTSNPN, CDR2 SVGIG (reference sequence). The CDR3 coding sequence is TGTGCCTGGAGTGTACGGGGACAGGGATCCTCACCCCTCCACTTT. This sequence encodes CAWSVRGQGSSPLHF.

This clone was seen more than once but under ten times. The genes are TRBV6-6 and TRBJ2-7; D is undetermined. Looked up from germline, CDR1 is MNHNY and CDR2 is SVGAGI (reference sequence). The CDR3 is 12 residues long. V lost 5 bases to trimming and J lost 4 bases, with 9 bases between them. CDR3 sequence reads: CASSIGRYEQYF. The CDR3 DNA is TGTGCCAGCAGTATCGGACGGTACGAGCAGTACTTC.

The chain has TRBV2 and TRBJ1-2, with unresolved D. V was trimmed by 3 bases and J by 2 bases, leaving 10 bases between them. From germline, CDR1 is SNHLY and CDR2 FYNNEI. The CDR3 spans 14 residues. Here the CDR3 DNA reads TGTGCCAGCAGTGAGGAAGGGTACAACTATGGCTACACCTTC. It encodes CASSEEGYNYGYTF.

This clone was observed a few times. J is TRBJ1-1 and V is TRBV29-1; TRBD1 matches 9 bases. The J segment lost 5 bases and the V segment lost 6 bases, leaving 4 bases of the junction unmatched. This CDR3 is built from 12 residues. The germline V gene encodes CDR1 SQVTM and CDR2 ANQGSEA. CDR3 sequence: CSVMTGGTEAFF. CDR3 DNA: TGCAGCGTGATGACAGGGGGTACTGAAGCTTTCTTT.

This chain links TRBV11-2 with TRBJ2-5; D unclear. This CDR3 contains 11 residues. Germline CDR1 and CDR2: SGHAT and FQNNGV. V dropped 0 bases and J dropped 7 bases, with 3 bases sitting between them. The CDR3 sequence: CASSLEGTQYF. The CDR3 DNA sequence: TGTGCCAGCAGCTTAGAAGGGACCCAGTACTTC.

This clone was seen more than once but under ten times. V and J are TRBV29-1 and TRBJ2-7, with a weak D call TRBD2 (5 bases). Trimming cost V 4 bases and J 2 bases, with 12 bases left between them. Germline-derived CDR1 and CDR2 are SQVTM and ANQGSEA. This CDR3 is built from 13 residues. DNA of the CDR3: TGCAGCGTTGTCCGGGGAAACACCTACGAGCAGTACTTC. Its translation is CSVVRGNTYEQYF.

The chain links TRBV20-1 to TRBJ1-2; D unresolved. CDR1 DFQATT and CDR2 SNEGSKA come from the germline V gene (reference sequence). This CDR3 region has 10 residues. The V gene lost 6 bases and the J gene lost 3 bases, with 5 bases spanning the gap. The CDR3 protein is CSATDYGYTF. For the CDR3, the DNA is TGCAGTGCCACCGACTATGGCTACACCTTC.

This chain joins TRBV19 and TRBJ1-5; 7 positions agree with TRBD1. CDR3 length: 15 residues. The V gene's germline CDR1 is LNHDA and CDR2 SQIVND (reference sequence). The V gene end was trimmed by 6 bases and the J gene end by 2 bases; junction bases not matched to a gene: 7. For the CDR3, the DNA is TGTGCCAGTAGCATAAACAGGGGTGGCAATCAGCCCCAGCATTTT. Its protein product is CASSINRGGNQPQHF.

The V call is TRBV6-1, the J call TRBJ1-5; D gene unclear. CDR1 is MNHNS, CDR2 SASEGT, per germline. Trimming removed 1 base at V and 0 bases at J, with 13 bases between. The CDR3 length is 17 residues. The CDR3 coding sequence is TGTGCCAGCAGTGAAGGCCTAAGCATCTATAGCAATCAGCCCCAGCATTTT. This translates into CASSEGLSIYSNQPQHF.

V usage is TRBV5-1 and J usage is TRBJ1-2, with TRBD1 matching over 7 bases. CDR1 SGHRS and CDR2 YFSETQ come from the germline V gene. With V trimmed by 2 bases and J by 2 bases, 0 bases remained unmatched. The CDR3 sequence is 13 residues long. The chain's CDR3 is CASSLQGNYGYTF. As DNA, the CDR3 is TGCGCCAGCAGCTTACAGGGGAACTATGGCTACACCTTC.

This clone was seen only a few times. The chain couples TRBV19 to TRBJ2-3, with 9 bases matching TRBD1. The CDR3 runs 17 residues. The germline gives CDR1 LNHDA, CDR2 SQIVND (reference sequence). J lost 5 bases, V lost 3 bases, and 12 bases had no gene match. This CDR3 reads CASSIPGQGLDVDTQYF. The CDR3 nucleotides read TGTGCCAGTAGTATTCCGGGACAGGGCTTGGATGTAGATACGCAGTATTTT.

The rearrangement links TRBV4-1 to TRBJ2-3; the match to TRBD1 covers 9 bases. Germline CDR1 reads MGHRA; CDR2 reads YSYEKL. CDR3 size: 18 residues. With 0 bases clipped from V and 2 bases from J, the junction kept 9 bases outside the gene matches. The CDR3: CASSQDPLTGGPTDTQYF. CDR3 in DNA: TGCGCCAGCAGCCAAGACCCCCTCACAGGGGGCCCCACAGATACGCAGTATTTT.

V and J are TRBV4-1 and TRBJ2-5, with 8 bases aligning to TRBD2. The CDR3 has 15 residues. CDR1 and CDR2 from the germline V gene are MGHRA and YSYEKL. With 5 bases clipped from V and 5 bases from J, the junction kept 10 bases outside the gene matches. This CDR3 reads CASSSLRGGGETQYF. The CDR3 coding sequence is TGCGCCAGCAGCTCTCTTCGGGGGGGCGGGGAGACCCAGTACTTC.

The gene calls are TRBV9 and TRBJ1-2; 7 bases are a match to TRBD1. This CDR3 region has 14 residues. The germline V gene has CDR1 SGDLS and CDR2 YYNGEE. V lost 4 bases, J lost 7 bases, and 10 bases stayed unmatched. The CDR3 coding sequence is TGTGCCAGCAGCCCCACACAGGGGCCCGGTGGCTACACCTTC. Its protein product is CASSPTQGPGGYTF. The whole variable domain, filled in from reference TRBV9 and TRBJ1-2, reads DSGVTQTPKHLITATGQRVTLRCSPRSGDLSVYWYQQSLDQGLQFLIQYYNGEERAKGNILERFSAQQFPDLHSELNLSSLELGDSALYFCASSPTQGPGGYTFGSGTRLTVV.

In DNA, the CDR3 is TGCGCCAGCAGCTTGGTAGGAGGAGGGCCCCAGAGGACCGGGGAGCTGTTTTTT. Translated: CASSLVGGGPQRTGELFF. The chain is built from TRBV5-1 and TRBJ2-2; weak D call: TRBD2 (6 bases). From germline, CDR1 is SGHRS and CDR2 YFSETQ. The CDR3 length is 18 residues. Trimming left V 0 bases short and J 5 bases short, with 20 bases between.

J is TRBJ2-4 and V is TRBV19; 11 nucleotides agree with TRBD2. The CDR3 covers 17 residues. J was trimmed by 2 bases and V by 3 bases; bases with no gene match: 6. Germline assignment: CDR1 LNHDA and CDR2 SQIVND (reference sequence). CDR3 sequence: CASSIGIAGGPKNIQYF. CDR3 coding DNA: TGTGCCAGTAGTATCGGTATAGCGGGGGGGCCCAAAAACATTCAGTACTTC.

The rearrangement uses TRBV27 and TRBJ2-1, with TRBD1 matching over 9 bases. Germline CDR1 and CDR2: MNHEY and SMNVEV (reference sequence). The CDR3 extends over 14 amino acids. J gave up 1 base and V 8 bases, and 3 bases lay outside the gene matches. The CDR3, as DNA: TGTGCCAGCCTAGGACAGGGGTCCTACAATGAGCAGTTCTTC. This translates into CASLGQGSYNEQFF.

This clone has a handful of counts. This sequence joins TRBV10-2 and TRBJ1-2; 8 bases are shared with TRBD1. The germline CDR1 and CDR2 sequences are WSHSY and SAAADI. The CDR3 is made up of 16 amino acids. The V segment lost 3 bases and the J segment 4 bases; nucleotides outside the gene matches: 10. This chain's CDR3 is CASSDPDRGSIYGYTF. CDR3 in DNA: TGCGCCAGCAGTGACCCCGACAGGGGCTCAATCTATGGCTACACCTTC.

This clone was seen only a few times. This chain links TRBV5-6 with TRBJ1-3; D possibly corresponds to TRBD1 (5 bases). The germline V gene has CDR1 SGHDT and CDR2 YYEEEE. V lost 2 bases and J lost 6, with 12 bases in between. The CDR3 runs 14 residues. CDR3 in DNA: TGTGCCAGCAGCTTCAGAAGGGGCGAAAACACCATATATTTT. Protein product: CASSFRRGENTIYF.

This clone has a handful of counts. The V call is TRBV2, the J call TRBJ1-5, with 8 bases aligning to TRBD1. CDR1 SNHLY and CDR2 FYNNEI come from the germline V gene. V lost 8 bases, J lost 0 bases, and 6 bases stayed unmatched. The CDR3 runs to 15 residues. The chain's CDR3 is CASQGTGDSNQPQHF. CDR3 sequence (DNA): TGTGCCAGCCAGGGGACAGGTGATAGCAATCAGCCCCAGCATTTT.

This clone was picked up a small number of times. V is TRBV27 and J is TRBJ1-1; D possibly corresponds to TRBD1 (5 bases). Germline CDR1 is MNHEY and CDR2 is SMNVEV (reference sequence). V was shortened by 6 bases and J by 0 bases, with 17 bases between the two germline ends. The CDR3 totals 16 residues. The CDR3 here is CASRNWGDPLNTEAFF. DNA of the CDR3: TGTGCCAGCAGAAACTGGGGGGACCCGTTGAACACTGAAGCTTTCTTT.

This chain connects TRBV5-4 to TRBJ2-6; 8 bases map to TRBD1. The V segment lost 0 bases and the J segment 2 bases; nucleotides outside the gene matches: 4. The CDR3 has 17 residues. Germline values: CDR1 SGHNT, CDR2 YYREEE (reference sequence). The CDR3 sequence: CASSLGQGSPGANVLTF. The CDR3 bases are TGTGCCAGCAGCTTGGGACAGGGGAGTCCTGGGGCCAACGTCCTGACTTTC.

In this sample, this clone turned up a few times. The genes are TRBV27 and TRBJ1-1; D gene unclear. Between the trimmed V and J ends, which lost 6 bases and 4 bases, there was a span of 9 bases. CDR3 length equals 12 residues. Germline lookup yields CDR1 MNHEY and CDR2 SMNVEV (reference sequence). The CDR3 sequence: CASRAGFTEAFF. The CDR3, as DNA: TGTGCCAGCAGAGCGGGTTTCACTGAAGCTTTCTTT.

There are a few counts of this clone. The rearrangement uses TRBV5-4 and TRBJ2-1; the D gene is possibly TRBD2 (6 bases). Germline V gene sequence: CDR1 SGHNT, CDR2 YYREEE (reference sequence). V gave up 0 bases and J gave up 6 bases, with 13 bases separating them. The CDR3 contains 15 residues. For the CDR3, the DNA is TGTGCCAGCAGCTTGGAGGTCGGGGGTCGCAATGAGCAGTTCTTC. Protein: CASSLEVGGRNEQFF. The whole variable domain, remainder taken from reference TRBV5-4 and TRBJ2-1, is ETGVTQSPTHLIKTRGQQVTLRCSSQSGHNTVSWYQQALGQGPQFIFQYYREEENGRGNFPPRFSGLQFPNYSSELNVNALELDDSALYLCASSLEVGGRNEQFFGPGTRLTVL.

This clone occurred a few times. The CDR3 DNA reads as TGCGCCAGCAGCTTGTTACAGGGGGCCTGGCAAGAGACCCAGTACTTC. It yields the protein CASSLLQGAWQETQYF. The chain recombines TRBV5-1 with TRBJ2-5, with 9 bases aligning to TRBD1. J was trimmed by 2 bases and V by 1 base; bases with no gene match: 6. Germline CDR1 is SGHRS and CDR2 is YFSETQ. The CDR3 loop spans 16 amino acids.

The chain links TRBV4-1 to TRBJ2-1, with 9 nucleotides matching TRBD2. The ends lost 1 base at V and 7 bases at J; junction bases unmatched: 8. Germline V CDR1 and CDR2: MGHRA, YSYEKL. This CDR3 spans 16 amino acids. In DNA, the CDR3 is TGCGCCAGCAGCCAAGGTCCGGCGGGGGGGCTTAATGAGCAGTTCTTC. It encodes CASSQGPAGGLNEQFF.

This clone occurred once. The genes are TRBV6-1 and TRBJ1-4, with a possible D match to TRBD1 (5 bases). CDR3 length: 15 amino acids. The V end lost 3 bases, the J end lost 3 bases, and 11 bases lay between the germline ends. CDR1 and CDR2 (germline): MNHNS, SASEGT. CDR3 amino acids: CASSDHRPPNEKLFF. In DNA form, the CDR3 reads TGTGCCAGCAGTGACCACAGGCCACCTAATGAAAAACTGTTTTTT.